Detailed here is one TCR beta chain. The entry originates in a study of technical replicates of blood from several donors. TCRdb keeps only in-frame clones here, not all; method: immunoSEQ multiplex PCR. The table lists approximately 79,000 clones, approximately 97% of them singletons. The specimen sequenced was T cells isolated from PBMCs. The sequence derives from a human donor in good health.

The CDR3 DNA reads as TGTGCCAGCAGCCAGGGTCGATTGAGGTATTTCAAAAACATTCAGTACTTC. It is translated as CASSQGRLRYFKNIQYF. The V call is TRBV7-9, the J call TRBJ2-4, with a tentative D call TRBD1 (5 bases). This CDR3 has 17 residues. Germline CDR1 and CDR2: SEHNR and FQNEAQ (reference sequence). The germline V and J ends were trimmed by 5 bases and 3 bases, with 20 bases remaining between them.